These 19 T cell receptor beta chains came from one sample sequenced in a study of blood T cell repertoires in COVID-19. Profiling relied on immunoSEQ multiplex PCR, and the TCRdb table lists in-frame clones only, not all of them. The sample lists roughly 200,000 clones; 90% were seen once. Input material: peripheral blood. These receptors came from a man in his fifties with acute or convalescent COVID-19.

The CDR3 DNA reads TGTGCCAGCAGTCGAGGTTTCTACACAGATACGCAGTATTTT. This sequence encodes CASSRGFYTDTQYF. The chain has TRBV27 and TRBJ2-3; D unclear. CDR1 and CDR2 from the germline V gene are MNHEY and SMNVEV (reference sequence). The CDR3 has 14 residues. V gave up 5 bases and J gave up 2 bases, with 11 bases separating them.

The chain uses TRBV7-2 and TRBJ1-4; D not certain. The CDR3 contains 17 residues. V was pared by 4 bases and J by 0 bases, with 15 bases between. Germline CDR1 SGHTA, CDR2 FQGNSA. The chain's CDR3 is CASSSSVPAATNEKLFF. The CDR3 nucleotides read TGTGCCAGCAGCTCTTCAGTACCCGCTGCAACTAATGAAAAACTGTTTTTT. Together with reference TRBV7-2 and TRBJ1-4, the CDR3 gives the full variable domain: GAGVSQSPSNKVTEKGKDVELRCDPISGHTALYWYRQSLGQGLEFLIYFQGNSAPDKSGLPSDRFSAERTGGSVSTLTIQRTQQEDSAVYLCASSSSVPAATNEKLFFGSGTQLSVL.

The CDR3 nucleotides are TGTGCCAGCAGCTTCTGGGCAGGGGGTTTGAACACTGAAGCTTTCTTT. It codes for CASSFWAGGLNTEAFF. This chain links TRBV13 with TRBJ1-1; 7 bases align to TRBD1. V was pared by 3 bases and J by 0 bases, with 7 bases of the junction left unmatched. The CDR3 is 16 amino acids. CDR1 and CDR2 (germline): PRHDT, FYEKMQ (reference sequence).

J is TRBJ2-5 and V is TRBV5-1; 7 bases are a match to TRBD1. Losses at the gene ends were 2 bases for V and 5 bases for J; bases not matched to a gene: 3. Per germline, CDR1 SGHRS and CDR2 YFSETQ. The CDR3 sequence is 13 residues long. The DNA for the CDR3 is TGCGCCAGCAGCTTACAGGGACAGGAGACCCAGTACTTC. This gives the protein CASSLQGQETQYF.

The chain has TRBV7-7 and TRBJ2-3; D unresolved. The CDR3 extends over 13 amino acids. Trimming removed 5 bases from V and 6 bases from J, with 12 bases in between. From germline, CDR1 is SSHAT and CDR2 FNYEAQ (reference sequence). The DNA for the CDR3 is TGTGCCAGCAGCAGAGTCCCGCTTGATACGCAGTATTTT. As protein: CASSRVPLDTQYF.

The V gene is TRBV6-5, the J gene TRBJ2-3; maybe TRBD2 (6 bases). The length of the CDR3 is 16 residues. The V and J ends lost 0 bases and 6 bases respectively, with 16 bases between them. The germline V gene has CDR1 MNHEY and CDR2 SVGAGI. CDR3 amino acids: CASSYSRGTHPDTQYF. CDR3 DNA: TGTGCCAGCAGTTACTCGCGAGGGACTCACCCTGATACGCAGTATTTT.

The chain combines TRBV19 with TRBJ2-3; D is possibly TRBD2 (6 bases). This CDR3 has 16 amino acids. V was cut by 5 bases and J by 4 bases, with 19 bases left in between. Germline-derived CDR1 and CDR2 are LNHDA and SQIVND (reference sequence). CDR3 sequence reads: CASSLRGGRPADTQYF. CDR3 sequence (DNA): TGTGCCAGTAGTCTGCGTGGGGGGAGGCCTGCAGATACGCAGTATTTT.

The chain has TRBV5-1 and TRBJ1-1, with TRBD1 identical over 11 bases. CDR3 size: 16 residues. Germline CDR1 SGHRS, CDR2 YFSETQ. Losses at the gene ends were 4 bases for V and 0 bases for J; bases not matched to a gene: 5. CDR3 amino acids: CASSRRTGGMNTEAFF. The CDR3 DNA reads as TGCGCCAGCAGCAGGAGGACAGGGGGCATGAACACTGAAGCTTTCTTT.

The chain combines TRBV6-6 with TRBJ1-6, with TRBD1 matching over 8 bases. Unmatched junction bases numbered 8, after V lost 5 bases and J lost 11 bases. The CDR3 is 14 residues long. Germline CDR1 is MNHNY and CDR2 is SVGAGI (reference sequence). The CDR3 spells CASSRSGTGTPLHF. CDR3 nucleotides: TGTGCCAGCAGTAGATCCGGGACAGGTACACCCCTCCACTTT.

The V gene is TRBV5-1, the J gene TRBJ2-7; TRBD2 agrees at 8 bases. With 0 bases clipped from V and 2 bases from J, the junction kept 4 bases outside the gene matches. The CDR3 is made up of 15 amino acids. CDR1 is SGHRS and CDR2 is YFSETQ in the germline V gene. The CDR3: CASSLAGGIAYEQYF. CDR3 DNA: TGCGCCAGCAGCTTGGCGGGAGGGATTGCCTACGAGCAGTACTTC.

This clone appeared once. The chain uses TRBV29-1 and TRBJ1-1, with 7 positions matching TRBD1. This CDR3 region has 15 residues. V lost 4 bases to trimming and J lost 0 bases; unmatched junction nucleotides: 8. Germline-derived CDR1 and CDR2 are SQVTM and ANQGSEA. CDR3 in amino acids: CSVVGQTPMNTEAFF. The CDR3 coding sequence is TGCAGCGTTGTGGGACAGACTCCGATGAACACTGAAGCTTTCTTT. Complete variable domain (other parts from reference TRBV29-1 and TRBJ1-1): SAVISQKPSRDICQRGTSLTIQCQVDSQVTMMFWYRQQPGQSLTLIATANQGSEATYESGFVIDKFPISRPNLTFSTLTVSNMSPEDSSIYLCSVVGQTPMNTEAFFGQGTRLTVV.

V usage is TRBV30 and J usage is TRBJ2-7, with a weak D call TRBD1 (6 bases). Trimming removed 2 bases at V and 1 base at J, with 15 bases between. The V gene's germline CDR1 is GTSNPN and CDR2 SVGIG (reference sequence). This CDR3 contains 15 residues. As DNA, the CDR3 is TGTGCCTGGAGTCATACACAGGGCGGGTCCTACGAGCAGTACGTC. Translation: CAWSHTQGGSYEQYV.

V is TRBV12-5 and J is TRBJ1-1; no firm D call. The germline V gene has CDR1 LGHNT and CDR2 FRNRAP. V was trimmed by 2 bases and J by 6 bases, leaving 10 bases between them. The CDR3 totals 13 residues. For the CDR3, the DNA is TGTGCTAGTGGTTTGAGAGCGGGCTCTGAAGCTTTCTTT. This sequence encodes CASGLRAGSEAFF.

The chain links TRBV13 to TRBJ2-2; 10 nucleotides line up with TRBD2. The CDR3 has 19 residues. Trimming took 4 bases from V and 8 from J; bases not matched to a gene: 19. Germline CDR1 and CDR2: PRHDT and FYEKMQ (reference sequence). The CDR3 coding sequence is TGTGCCAGCAGCTCCCGCGCGCCCACGGCTAGCGGGAGTTCGGGGGAGCTGTTTTTT. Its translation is CASSSRAPTASGSSGELFF.

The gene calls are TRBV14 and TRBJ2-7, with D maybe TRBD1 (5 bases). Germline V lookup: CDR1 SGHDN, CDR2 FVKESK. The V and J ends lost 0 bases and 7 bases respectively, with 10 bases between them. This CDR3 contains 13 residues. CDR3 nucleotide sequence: TGTGCCAGCAGCCAAGATAGGGGCTCTGAGCAGTACGTC. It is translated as CASSQDRGSEQYV.

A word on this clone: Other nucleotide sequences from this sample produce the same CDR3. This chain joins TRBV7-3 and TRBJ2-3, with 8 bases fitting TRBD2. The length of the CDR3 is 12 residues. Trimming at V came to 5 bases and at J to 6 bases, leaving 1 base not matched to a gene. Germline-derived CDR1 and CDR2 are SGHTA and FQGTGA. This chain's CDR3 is CASSPGGDTQYF. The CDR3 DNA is TGTGCCAGCAGCCCGGGGGGGGATACGCAGTATTTT. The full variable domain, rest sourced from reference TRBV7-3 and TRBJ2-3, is GAGVSQTPSNKVTEKGKYVELRCDPISGHTALYWYRQSLGQGPEFLIYFQGTGAADDSGLPNDRFFAVRPEGSVSTLKIQRTERGDSAVYLCASSPGGDTQYFGPGTRLTVL.

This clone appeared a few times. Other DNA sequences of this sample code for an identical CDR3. The CDR3 DNA is TGTGCCAGCAGTTTATCTAGGGGAAGCAATCAGCCCCAGCATTTT. This translates into CASSLSRGSNQPQHF. The chain uses TRBV28 and TRBJ1-5; D is perhaps TRBD1 (5 bases). The V gene lost 1 base and the J gene lost 1 base, with 8 bases spanning the gap. The CDR3 runs 15 residues. Germline CDR1 MDHEN, CDR2 SYDVKM. The variable domain in full, with the rest retrieved from reference TRBV28 and TRBJ1-5, is DVKVTQSSRYLVKRTGEKVFLECVQDMDHENMFWYRQDPGLGLRLIYFSYDVKMKEKGDIPEGYSVSREKKERFSLILESASTNQTSMYLCASSLSRGSNQPQHFGDGTRLSIL.

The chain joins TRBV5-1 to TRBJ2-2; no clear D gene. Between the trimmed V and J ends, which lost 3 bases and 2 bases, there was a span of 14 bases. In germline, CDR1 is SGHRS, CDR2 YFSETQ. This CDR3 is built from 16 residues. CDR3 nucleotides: TGCGCCAGCAGCTCCACGTCCGCTACTAACACCGGGGAGCTGTTTTTT. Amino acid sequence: CASSSTSATNTGELFF.

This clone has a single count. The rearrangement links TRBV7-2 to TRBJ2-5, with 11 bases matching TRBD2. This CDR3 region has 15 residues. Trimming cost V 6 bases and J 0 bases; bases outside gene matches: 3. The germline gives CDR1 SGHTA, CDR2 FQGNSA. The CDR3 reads CASSLTSGDQETQYF. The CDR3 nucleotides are TGTGCCAGCAGTCTGACTAGCGGGGACCAAGAGACCCAGTACTTC.